This record looks at one T cell receptor (beta chain) sequence and its context. Its target is not known. CDR3 length equals 13 residues. J was trimmed by 5 bases and V by 6 bases; bases with no gene match: 6. Germline V gene sequence: CDR1 MDHEN, CDR2 SYDVKM. Measured with immunoSEQ multiplex PCR; TCRdb has only the in-frame clones, and not every one. There are 950,000 to 1,200,000 clones in the sample; around 77% occur only once, and almost 0.9% lies in the top ten. The entry originates in a study of shared clonotypes between healthy human individuals. Background on the study: The study drew on two women and a few men aged 18 to 49 as donors. Three plates were used per donor for CD4 naive, three for CD4 memory, two for CD8 naive and one for CD8 memory. Study-level points and caveats: Naive CD4 clonotypes were shared across several donors at about 5%.

The sample consisted of memory CD4+ T cells from PBMCs. Indicated subset: CD45RA-negative fraction. The clonotype comes from a man aged 18 to 30 in good health. Some clones in this sample may be carry-over from other donors' samples. V gene TRBV28 combines with J gene TRBJ1-1; 7 nucleotides match TRBD1. The CDR3 DNA follows: TGTGCCAGCAGACCGGACAGGAGGACTGAAGCTTTCTTT. It specifies CASRPDRRTEAFF. Full variable domain (missing parts from reference TRBV28 and TRBJ1-1): DVKVTQSSRYLVKRTGEKVFLECVQDMDHENMFWYRQDPGLGLRLIYFSYDVKMKEKGDIPEGYSVSREKKERFSLILESASTNQTSMYLCASRPDRRTEAFFGQGTRLTVV.